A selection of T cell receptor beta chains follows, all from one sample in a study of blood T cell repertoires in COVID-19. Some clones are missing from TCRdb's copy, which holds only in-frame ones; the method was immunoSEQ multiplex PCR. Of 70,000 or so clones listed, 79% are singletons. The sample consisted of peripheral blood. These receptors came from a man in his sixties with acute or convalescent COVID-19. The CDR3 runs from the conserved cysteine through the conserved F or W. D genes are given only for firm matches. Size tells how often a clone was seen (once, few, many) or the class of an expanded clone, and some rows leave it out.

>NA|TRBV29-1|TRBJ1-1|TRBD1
CSVATTGDQVGEAFF
TGCAGCGTTGCTACGACAGGGGATCAAGTCGGCGAAGCTTTCTTT
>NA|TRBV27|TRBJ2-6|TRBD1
CASSSLDREDGANVLTF
TGTGCCAGCAGTTCCCTAGACAGGGAAGATGGGGCCAACGTCCTGACTTTC
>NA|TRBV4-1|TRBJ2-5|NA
CASSQVLRGLETQYF
TGCGCCAGCAGCCAAGTTCTGCGAGGACTAGAGACCCAGTACTTC
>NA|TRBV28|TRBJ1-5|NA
CASSLVQYSNQPQHF
TGTGCCAGCAGTTTAGTACAATATAGCAATCAGCCCCAGCATTTT
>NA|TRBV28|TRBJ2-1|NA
CASSYNNEQFF
TGTGCCAGCAGTTATAACAATGAGCAGTTCTTC
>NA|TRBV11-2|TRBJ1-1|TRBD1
CASSNNRGETEAFF
TGTGCCAGCAGCAATAACAGGGGAGAAACTGAAGCTTTCTTT
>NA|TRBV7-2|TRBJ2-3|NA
CASSLELKRRTDTQYF
TGTGCCAGCAGCTTAGAGCTCAAGCGGCGCACAGATACGCAGTATTTT
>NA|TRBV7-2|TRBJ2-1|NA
CASSLVALSVNEQFF
TGTGCCAGCAGCTTAGTAGCCTTGAGCGTCAATGAGCAGTTCTTC
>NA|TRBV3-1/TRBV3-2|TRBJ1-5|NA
CASSLTWKRDNQPQHF
TGTGCCAGCAGCTTAACTTGGAAGCGCGACAATCAGCCCCAGCATTTT
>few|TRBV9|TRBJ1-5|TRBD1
CASSVDQGVGQPQHF
TGTGCCAGCAGCGTAGACCAGGGGGTGGGGCAGCCCCAGCATTTT
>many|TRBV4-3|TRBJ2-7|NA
CASSQDGRDYEQYF
TGCGCCAGCAGCCAAGATGGACGGGACTACGAGCAGTACTTC
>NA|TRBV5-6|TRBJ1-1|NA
CASSRPRGTDTEAFF
TGTGCCAGCAGCCGACCACGGGGGACGGACACTGAAGCTTTCTTT
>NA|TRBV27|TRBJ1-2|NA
CASSLGMGRGYGYTF
TGTGCCAGCAGTTTAGGGATGGGCCGGGGATACGGCTACACCTTC
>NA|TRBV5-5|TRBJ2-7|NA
CASSLLRGFSYEQYF
TGTGCCAGCAGCTTACTCCGGGGGTTCTCCTACGAGCAGTACTTC
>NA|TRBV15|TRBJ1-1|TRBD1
CATSSGQGARMNTEAFF
TGTGCCACCAGCAGTGGACAGGGGGCACGTATGAACACTGAAGCTTTCTTT
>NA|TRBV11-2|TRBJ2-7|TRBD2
CASSLAGGLPYEQYF
TGTGCCAGCAGCTTAGCGGGGGGGCTCCCCTACGAGCAGTACTTC
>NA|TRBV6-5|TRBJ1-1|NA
CASSSRGANTEAFF
TGTGCCAGCAGCAGCAGGGGTGCGAACACTGAAGCTTTCTTT
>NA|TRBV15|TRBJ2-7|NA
CATRGGVNSYEQYF
TGTGCCACCAGAGGGGGGGTAAACTCCTACGAGCAGTACTTC
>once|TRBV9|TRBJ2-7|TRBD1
CASSPLGTGAYEQYF
TGTGCCAGCAGCCCCTTGGGGACAGGGGCCTACGAGCAGTACTTC
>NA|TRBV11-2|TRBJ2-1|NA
CASESVENEQFF
TGTGCCAGTGAGAGTGTAGAGAATGAGCAGTTCTTC
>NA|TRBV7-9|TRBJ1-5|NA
CATAAGHNQPQHF
TGTGCCACCGCGGCAGGGCATAATCAGCCCCAGCATTTT
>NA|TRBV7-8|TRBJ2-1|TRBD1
CASSLQGAYNEQFF
TGTGCCAGCAGCTTACAGGGGGCCTACAATGAGCAGTTCTTC
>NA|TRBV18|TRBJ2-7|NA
CASSPGASSYEQYF
TGTGCCAGCTCACCAGGGGCCAGCTCCTACGAGCAGTACTTC
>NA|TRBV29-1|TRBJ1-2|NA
CSVLKSGGYTF
TGCAGCGTTTTGAAATCGGGTGGCTACACCTTC
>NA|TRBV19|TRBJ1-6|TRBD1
CASTRATGGGSPLHF
TGTGCCAGTACCCGGGCCACAGGGGGCGGTTCACCCCTCCACTTT
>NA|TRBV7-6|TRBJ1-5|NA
CASSKDRSSNQPQHF
TGTGCCAGCAGCAAAGACAGATCGAGCAATCAGCCCCAGCATTTT
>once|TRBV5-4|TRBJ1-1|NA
CASSSGQLNTEAFF
TGTGCCAGCAGCTCGGGACAACTGAACACTGAAGCTTTCTTT
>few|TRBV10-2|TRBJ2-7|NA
CASLGGTPSYEQYF
TGCGCCAGCCTGGGAGGTACTCCCTCCTACGAGCAGTACTTC
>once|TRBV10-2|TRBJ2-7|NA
CASSESIRALFYEQYF
TGCGCCAGCAGTGAGTCGATCAGGGCTCTCTTCTACGAGCAGTACTTC
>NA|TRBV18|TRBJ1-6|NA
CASSSNQQGSNSPLHF
TGTGCCAGCTCCTCAAACCAACAGGGATCTAATTCACCCCTCCACTTT
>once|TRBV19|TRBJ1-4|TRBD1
CASSIGYRGGEKLFF
TGTGCCAGTAGTATTGGGTACAGGGGTGGAGAAAAACTGTTTTTT
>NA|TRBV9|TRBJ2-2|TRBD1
CASSGGQGRTGELFF
TGTGCCAGCAGCGGCGGACAGGGGAGGACCGGGGAGCTGTTTTTT
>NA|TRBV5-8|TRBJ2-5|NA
CASSLRGQMTTETQYF
TGTGCCAGCAGCTTGCGCGGACAGATGACTACGGAGACCCAGTACTTC
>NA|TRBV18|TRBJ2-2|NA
CASSPWDFNTGELFF
TGTGCCAGCTCACCGTGGGACTTTAACACCGGGGAGCTGTTTTTT
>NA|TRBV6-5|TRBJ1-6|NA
CASKLQGTYNSPLHF
TGTGCCAGCAAACTACAGGGCACCTATAATTCACCCCTCCACTTT
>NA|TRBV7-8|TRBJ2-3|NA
CASSHGAPGQPTDTQYF
TGTGCCAGCAGTCACGGGGCGCCGGGACAACCCACAGATACGCAGTATTTT
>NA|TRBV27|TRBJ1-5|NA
CATAQQGYIRNQPQHF
TGTGCCACCGCCCAACAGGGCTATATACGCAATCAGCCCCAGCATTTT
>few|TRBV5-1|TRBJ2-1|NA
CASSEQGYGEQFF
TGCGCCAGCAGCGAACAGGGTTACGGTGAGCAGTTCTTC
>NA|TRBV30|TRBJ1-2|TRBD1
CAWSAGTGDGYGYTF
TGTGCCTGGAGCGCCGGGACAGGGGATGGGTATGGCTACACCTTC
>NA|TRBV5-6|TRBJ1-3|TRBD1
CASSLGAGQVYSGNTIYF
TGTGCCAGCAGCTTGGGAGCGGGACAGGTTTATTCTGGAAACACCATATATTTT
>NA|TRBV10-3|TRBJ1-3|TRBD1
CAISGDSVSPIYF
TGTGCCATCAGTGGGGACAGCGTCTCCCCCATATATTTT
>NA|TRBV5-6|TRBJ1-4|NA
CASSYRETTNEKLFF
TGTGCCAGCAGCTACAGGGAGACAACTAATGAAAAACTGTTTTTT
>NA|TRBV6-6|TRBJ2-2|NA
CASSSGTSGTGELFF
TGTGCCAGCAGTTCAGGGACATCGGGGACCGGGGAGCTGTTTTTT
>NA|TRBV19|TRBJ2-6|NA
CASSGAGSGANVLTF
TGTGCCAGTAGTGGGGCAGGGTCTGGGGCCAACGTCCTGACTTTC
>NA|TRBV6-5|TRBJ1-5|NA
CASSKSQELPQHF
TGTGCCAGCAGTAAGTCTCAGGAATTGCCCCAGCATTTT
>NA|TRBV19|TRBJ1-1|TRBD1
CASSKRQGTYTEAFF
TGTGCCAGTAGTAAAAGACAGGGTACGTACACTGAAGCTTTCTTT
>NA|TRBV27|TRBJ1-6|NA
CASSLDWYQGSPLHF
TGTGCCAGCAGTTTAGACTGGTACCAGGGTTCACCCCTCCACTTT
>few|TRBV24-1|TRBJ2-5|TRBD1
CATSDSQGTQETQYF
TGTGCCACCAGTGACTCACAGGGGACCCAAGAGACCCAGTACTTC
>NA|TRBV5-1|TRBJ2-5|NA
CASSKTGSSEETQYF
TGCGCCAGCAGCAAAACGGGTTCTTCGGAAGAGACCCAGTACTTC
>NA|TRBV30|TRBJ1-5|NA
CAWSSAGYQPQHF
TGTGCCTGGAGTTCGGCGGGCTATCAGCCCCAGCATTTT
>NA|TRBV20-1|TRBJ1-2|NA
CSAADSYGYTF
TGCAGTGCTGCTGACAGCTATGGCTACACCTTC
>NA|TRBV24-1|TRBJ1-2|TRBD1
CATSYRGYGYTF
TGTGCCACCAGTTACAGGGGGTATGGCTACACCTTC
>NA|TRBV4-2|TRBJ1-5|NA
CASSAGTVSFYSNQPQHF
TGTGCCAGCAGCGCGGGGACTGTCTCCTTCTATAGCAATCAGCCCCAGCATTTT
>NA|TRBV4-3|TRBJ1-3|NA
CASSQFRGTGNTIYF
TGCGCCAGCAGCCAATTCAGGGGAACTGGAAACACCATATATTTT
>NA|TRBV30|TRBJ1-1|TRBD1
CAWKGAGNTEAFF
TGTGCCTGGAAGGGGGCAGGAAACACTGAAGCTTTCTTT
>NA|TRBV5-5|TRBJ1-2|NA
CASSFGGSGYTF
TGTGCCAGCAGCTTCGGGGGGTCTGGCTACACCTTC
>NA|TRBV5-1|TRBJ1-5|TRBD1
CASSPGTDNQPQHF
TGCGCCAGCAGCCCCGGGACAGATAATCAGCCCCAGCATTTT
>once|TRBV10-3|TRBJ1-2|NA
CAISTPTNYGYTF
TGTGCCATCTCAACACCGACTAACTATGGCTACACCTTC
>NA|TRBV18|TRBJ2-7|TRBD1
CASSPPTAQGAHGQYF
TGTGCCAGCTCACCACCCACTGCACAGGGGGCGCACGGGCAGTACTTC